This T cell receptor (beta chain) is from a study of T-cell reconstitution after alpha-beta-depleted transplantation in children. Unique molecular identifiers were used to barcode this TCRbeta library. From the PCR reads, TCRdb called clonotypes with MiXCR, one entry per CDR3 protein. The top ten clones hold about 9.5% of a sample with roughly 300,000 distinct CDR3 sequences, roughly 9.5% of them seen once. CDR3 length: 15 amino acids. V dropped 4 bases and J dropped 2; count of bases not matched to a gene: 8. The germline V gene has CDR1 SGDLS and CDR2 YYNGEE. This clonotype was recorded many times. Here the sequenced sample was PBMCs from the stem cell graft donor, taken from the stem cell graft. This TCR was sampled from a human donor who donated a stem cell graft to a child with SCID. The V gene is TRBV9, the J gene TRBJ1-2; TRBD1 matches at 7 bases. The CDR3 loop reads CASSSQTTGNYGYTF. CDR3 sequence (DNA): TGTGCCAGCAGCTCTCAGACGACAGGGAACTATGGCTACACCTTC.